This T cell receptor beta chain was sequenced during a study of monozygotic twins with inflammatory bowel disease. This CDR3 comprises 16 residues. Germline CDR1 DFQATT, CDR2 SNEGSKA (reference sequence). TCRdb reworked the 5' RACE reads into one entry per CDR3 protein, no DNA. The sample has approximately 400,000 distinct CDR3 sequences. The material sequenced was blood. The V and J genes are TRBV20-1 and TRBJ1-2; as DNA is missing, the TRBD1 call by TCRdb cannot be tested. The sequence derives from a human donor with ulcerative colitis or Crohn's disease, or a healthy co-twin of an affected twin (not recorded which). The CDR3 sequence is CSARTGALPLGYGYTF.